This TCR beta chain was obtained from a study of CD8 T cells in Susac syndrome. Looked up from germline, CDR1 is SGDLS and CDR2 is YYNGEE. V shed 0 bases and J shed 1 base, with 8 bases lying between them. The CDR3 consists of 14 residues. The RNA, roughly 0.45 to 1 ug, was put through reverse transcription using random hexamers. The TCR beta CDR3 was amplified by immunoSEQ multiplex PCR across 54 Vbeta, 13 Jbeta. Using its own MiXCR run on the immunoSEQ multiplex PCR reads, TCRdb lists one record per CDR3 protein. Here the sample spans 100,000 to 150,000 distinct CDR3 sequences, around 95% being singletons. This clonotype was counted between two and nine times.

Sequencing was carried out using CD8+ T cells from PBMCs. The sequence was collected from a human donor with Susac syndrome. This chain joins TRBV9 and TRBJ2-7; a weak D match, TRBD2 (6 bases). DNA of the CDR3: TGTGCCAGCAGCGTAGGCGCGGGATCCTACGAGCAGTACTTC. This encodes CASSVGAGSYEQYF.